These 29 T cell receptor beta chains came from one sample sequenced in a study of blood T cell repertoires in COVID-19. The protocol was immunoSEQ multiplex PCR, while the TCRdb copy is restricted to in-frame clones and leaves out a portion. Of just over 300,000 clones detected, 70% to 90% appear once; the ten largest clones hold around a tenth. The sequencing sample was made of PBMCs or T cells enriched from blood (not recorded which). These TCRs come from a woman between 40 and 50 years old who had recovered from COVID-19.

V and J are TRBV6-5 and TRBJ2-7; 8 bases agree with TRBD2. This CDR3 comprises 15 residues. CDR1 is MNHEY, CDR2 SVGAGI, per germline. V lost 5 bases and J lost 4; bases outside the gene matches: 10. This CDR3 is CASSLGASGQYEQYF. The CDR3 DNA reads TGTGCCAGCAGTCTCGGGGCTAGCGGGCAGTACGAGCAGTACTTC.

The chain employs TRBV5-8 and TRBJ2-7; possible D gene TRBD2, 7 bases. Between the trimmed V and J ends, which lost 3 bases and 1 base, there was a span of 14 bases. The CDR3 has 15 amino acids. The germline V gene has CDR1 SGHTS and CDR2 YDEGEE. Written as DNA, the CDR3 is TGTGCCAGCAGCTCGAGAGAGGGGGGGTCCTACGAGCAGTACTTC. Residues: CASSSREGGSYEQYF. The full variable domain, completed using reference TRBV5-8 and TRBJ2-7, is EAGVTQSPTHLIKTRGQQATLRCSPISGHTSVYWYQQALGLGLQFLLWYDEGEERNRGNFPPRFSGRQFPNYSSELNVNALELEDSALYLCASSSREGGSYEQYFGPGTRLTVT.

The rearrangement uses TRBV2 and TRBJ2-5, with TRBD2 as a possible D gene (7 bases). Germline values: CDR1 SNHLY, CDR2 FYNNEI. The CDR3 loop spans 16 amino acids. Trimming left V 1 base short and J 0 bases short, with 12 bases between. CDR3 bases: TGTGCCAGCAGTGAAGGCGGGGGCGCGTACCAAGAGACCCAGTACTTC. Its protein product is CASSEGGGAYQETQYF.

This chain uses TRBV7-2 with TRBJ1-2; TRBD1 matches 12 bases. This CDR3 spans 15 amino acids. The junction had 4 bases not matched to a gene; V was cut back by 4 bases and J by 4 bases. Germline V CDR1 and CDR2: SGHTA, FQGNSA. As DNA, the CDR3 is TGTGCCAGCAGCTCTGGGACAGGGGGCATCTATGGCTACACCTTC. Its protein is CASSSGTGGIYGYTF.

V usage is TRBV19 and J usage is TRBJ2-6; 8 bases are shared with TRBD1. V gave up 8 bases and J gave up 0 bases; unmatched junction bases: 9. Germline V gene lookup returns CDR1 LNHDA and CDR2 SQIVND (reference sequence). The CDR3 has 17 residues. The CDR3, as DNA: TGTGCCAGTCGGCGTGGGACAGGACTCTCTGGGGCCAACGTCCTGACTTTC. Protein product: CASRRGTGLSGANVLTF. The whole variable domain, remainder taken from reference TRBV19 and TRBJ2-6, is DGGITQSPKYLFRKEGQNVTLSCEQNLNHDAMYWYRQDPGQGLRLIYYSQIVNDFQKGDIAEGYSVSREKKESFPLTVTSAQKNPTAFYLCASRRGTGLSGANVLTFGAGSRLTVL.

The V gene is TRBV19, the J gene TRBJ2-1, with unresolved D. Per germline, CDR1 LNHDA and CDR2 SQIVND (reference sequence). The CDR3 contains 13 residues. V was shortened by 3 bases and J by 9 bases, with 12 bases between the two germline ends. The CDR3 sequence is CASSIRVPTEQFF. The DNA for the CDR3 is TGTGCCAGTAGTATCCGGGTCCCGACTGAGCAGTTCTTC.

The CDR3 DNA sequence: TGTGCCAGCAGCCTAACCCAGGGCTTCGAGCAGTACTTC. Encoded protein: CASSLTQGFEQYF. The chain uses TRBV25-1 and TRBJ2-7; D perhaps matches TRBD1 (5 bases). The CDR3 runs 13 residues. Germline V lookup: CDR1 MGHDK, CDR2 SYGVNS. V dropped 6 bases and J dropped 6 bases, with 15 bases sitting between them.

The gene calls are TRBV5-6 and TRBJ2-1; 7 bases align to TRBD1. CDR3 length: 16 residues. Per germline, CDR1 SGHDT and CDR2 YYEEEE. Trimming cost V 4 bases and J 0 bases; bases outside gene matches: 7. CDR3 sequence (DNA): TGTGCCAGCAGCCCAGGACAGGATCTCTCCTACAATGAGCAGTTCTTC. It codes for CASSPGQDLSYNEQFF.

The rearrangement links TRBV28 to TRBJ1-4; no reliable D call. This CDR3 spans 13 amino acids. From germline, CDR1 is MDHEN and CDR2 SYDVKM. V was trimmed by 5 bases and J by 7 bases, leaving 11 bases between them. The CDR3 loop is CASSPPGSEKLFF. The CDR3, as DNA: TGTGCCAGCAGTCCCCCCGGGTCTGAAAAACTGTTTTTT.

The chain recombines TRBV5-6 with TRBJ2-1, with D possibly matching TRBD2 (6 bases). CDR1 is SGHDT and CDR2 is YYEEEE in the germline V gene. CDR3 length: 15 amino acids. Trimming stripped 4 bases from V and 2 bases from J, with 13 bases between. CDR3 region: CASSRGTYPYNEQFF. In DNA, the CDR3 is TGTGCCAGCAGCCGGGGGACTTACCCCTACAATGAGCAGTTCTTC.

The chain links TRBV5-1 to TRBJ2-5; D unresolved. Germline CDR1 SGHRS, CDR2 YFSETQ. V lost 4 bases and J lost 4, with 14 bases in between. CDR3 length equals 14 residues. The CDR3 loop reads CASSPTHVRETQYF. DNA of the CDR3: TGCGCCAGCAGCCCCACTCACGTTCGAGAGACCCAGTACTTC.

The V and J genes are TRBV4-1 and TRBJ2-1; TRBD2 is a possible D gene (5 bases). Germline CDR1 is MGHRA and CDR2 is YSYEKL. This CDR3 contains 14 residues. The V end lost 3 bases, the J end lost 4 bases, and 10 bases lay between the germline ends. The CDR3 protein is CASSHGLAYNEQFF. The CDR3 region has the DNA TGCGCCAGCAGCCATGGGCTAGCTTACAATGAGCAGTTCTTC.

This clone was observed a single time. CDR3 protein: CASSFAGAYEQYF. In nucleotides, the CDR3 is TGTGCCAGCAGCTTCGCAGGGGCCTACGAGCAGTACTTC. The chain combines TRBV13 with TRBJ2-7; tentatively, D is TRBD1 (6 bases). The V end was cut by 3 bases, the J end by 2 bases, with 8 bases between. From germline, CDR1 is PRHDT and CDR2 FYEKMQ (reference sequence). CDR3 size: 13 residues.

The chain has TRBV5-6 and TRBJ2-7, with 7 bases lining up with TRBD1. This CDR3 spans 15 amino acids. The ends lost 4 bases at V and 2 bases at J; junction bases unmatched: 9. Germline V gene lookup returns CDR1 SGHDT and CDR2 YYEEEE. CDR3 residues: CASSPRRTGTYEQYF. The CDR3 DNA reads TGTGCCAGCAGCCCCCGGCGGACAGGCACCTACGAGCAGTACTTC.

This chain links TRBV6-1 with TRBJ1-5; 9 bases fit TRBD1. V was clipped by 2 bases and J by 7 bases; unmatched bases: 6. The length of the CDR3 is 15 residues. CDR1 is MNHNS, CDR2 SASEGT, per germline. CDR3 nucleotide sequence: TGTGCCAGCAGTGAAAACATTGGGACAGGGCAGCCCCAGCATTTT. It codes for CASSENIGTGQPQHF.

With respect to this clone: This CDR3 is also generated by other DNA sequences in the sample. The chain combines TRBV28 with TRBJ1-1; D uncertain. The CDR3 runs to 12 residues. The germline gives CDR1 MDHEN, CDR2 SYDVKM. Trimming left V 6 bases short and J 4 bases short, with 9 bases between. The CDR3 DNA reads TGTGCCAGCAGAACCGGAGGCACTGAAGCTTTCTTT. Amino acid sequence: CASRTGGTEAFF.

The V gene is TRBV7-3, the J gene TRBJ2-5; 7 bases fit TRBD2. The CDR3 totals 16 residues. Germline CDR1 and CDR2: SGHTA and FQGTGA. Trimming took 6 bases from V and 4 from J; bases not matched to a gene: 14. The DNA of the CDR3 is TGTGCCAGCAGTCGTGGGATGAGCGGGGCCGGAGAGACCCAGTACTTC. As protein: CASSRGMSGAGETQYF.

This clone was observed once. The chain couples TRBV7-8 to TRBJ2-2; D might be TRBD1 (7 bases). V lost 1 base and J lost 4, with 16 bases in between. The CDR3 totals 17 residues. Germline CDR1 is SGHVS and CDR2 is FQNEAQ. The CDR3 loop is CASSLETDRDFTGELFF. The CDR3 bases are TGTGCCAGCAGCTTAGAGACCGACAGGGACTTCACCGGGGAGCTGTTTTTT. Filled out from reference TRBV7-8 and TRBJ2-2, the complete variable domain reads GAGVSQSPRYKVAKRGQDVALRCDPISGHVSLFWYQQALGQGPEFLTYFQNEAQLDKSGLPSDRFFAERPEGSVSTLKIQRTQQEDSAVYLCASSLETDRDFTGELFFGEGSRLTVL.

V and J are TRBV2 and TRBJ1-3; D might be TRBD1 (5 bases). The germline V and J ends were trimmed by 6 bases and 6 bases, with 9 bases remaining between them. Germline V gene sequence: CDR1 SNHLY, CDR2 FYNNEI. The CDR3 loop spans 12 amino acids. The CDR3 DNA sequence: TGTGCCAGCAGCAGGGTAGAAAACACCATATATTTT. This encodes CASSRVENTIYF.

The chain combines TRBV24-1 with TRBJ2-1; TRBD2 matches at 7 bases. CDR1 is KGHDR, CDR2 SFDVKD, per germline. V shed 2 bases and J 3 bases; nucleotides not matched to a gene: 12. The CDR3 spans 18 residues. The CDR3 DNA follows: TGTGCCACCAGTGATTCGACGGCCTTAGGGAGGGTCTACAATGAGCAGTTCTTC. Protein: CATSDSTALGRVYNEQFF.

The gene calls are TRBV13 and TRBJ2-7; 9 bases match TRBD2. The junction had 11 bases not matched to a gene; V was cut back by 7 bases and J by 10 bases. From germline, CDR1 is PRHDT and CDR2 FYEKMQ (reference sequence). The CDR3 sequence is 13 residues long. CDR3 amino acids: CASTWGRGGDQYF. CDR3 bases: TGTGCCAGCACCTGGGGGCGCGGGGGGGATCAGTACTTC.

The chain recombines TRBV4-3 with TRBJ1-2; no clear D. Germline lookup yields CDR1 LGHNA and CDR2 YSLEER. The CDR3 is 13 amino acids. V lost 1 base and J lost 5, with 8 bases in between. This chain's CDR3 is CASSQGSGYGYTF. The CDR3 region has the DNA TGCGCCAGCAGCCAAGGGTCAGGTTATGGCTACACCTTC.

The chain is built from TRBV10-1 and TRBJ2-3, with TRBD2 as a possible D gene (6 bases). The CDR3 totals 14 residues. Germline loops: CDR1 WNHNN, CDR2 SYGVQD (reference sequence). V shed 6 bases and J shed 4 bases, with 14 bases lying between them. The CDR3 here is CASSFGTVPDTQYF. The CDR3 bases are TGCGCCAGCAGCTTCGGGACTGTCCCAGATACGCAGTATTTT.

This chain links TRBV6-5 with TRBJ1-6; unclear D gene. V shed 2 bases and J shed 10 bases, with 6 bases lying between them. The CDR3 spans 12 residues. Germline CDR1 reads MNHEY; CDR2 reads SVGAGI. In DNA form, the CDR3 reads TGTGCCAGCAGTTACGTGGGCTCACCCCTCCACTTT. Its protein product is CASSYVGSPLHF.

The chain has TRBV7-2 and TRBJ2-6; 8 bases are a match to TRBD2. Germline lookup yields CDR1 SGHTA and CDR2 FQGNSA. The CDR3 is 17 amino acids. With V trimmed by 2 bases and J by 0 bases, 3 bases remained unmatched. As DNA, the CDR3 is TGTGCCAGCAGCTTAACGGGGGGGAGCTCTGGGGCCAACGTCCTGACTTTC. This sequence encodes CASSLTGGSSGANVLTF. Using reference TRBV7-2 and TRBJ2-6 for the parts outside the CDR3, the full variable domain is GAGVSQSPSNKVTEKGKDVELRCDPISGHTALYWYRQSLGQGLEFLIYFQGNSAPDKSGLPSDRFSAERTGGSVSTLTIQRTQQEDSAVYLCASSLTGGSSGANVLTFGAGSRLTVL.

This chain connects TRBV4-1 to TRBJ2-3; 10 bases align to TRBD2. This CDR3 has 15 amino acids. Germline CDR1 is MGHRA and CDR2 is YSYEKL. The V and J ends lost 1 base and 6 bases, in that order; junction bases with no gene match: 4. This chain's CDR3 is CASSQAQREGDTQYF. CDR3 DNA: TGCGCCAGCAGCCAAGCCCAGCGGGAGGGGGATACGCAGTATTTT.

The chain employs TRBV9 and TRBJ1-6; D is unclear. V was clipped by 0 bases and J by 7 bases, with 8 bases between them. The CDR3 extends over 14 amino acids. Per the germline V gene, CDR1 is SGDLS and CDR2 is YYNGEE. CDR3: CASSVASGNSPLHF. CDR3 in DNA: TGTGCCAGCAGCGTAGCTTCGGGGAATTCACCCCTCCACTTT.

This clone occurred a few times. The CDR3 nucleotides read TGCGCCAGCGGGGACTGGAGCTCCTACAATGAGCAGTTCTTC. Encoded protein: CASGDWSSYNEQFF. The rearrangement joins TRBV5-1 to TRBJ2-1, with D perhaps TRBD2 (6 bases). V was pared by 7 bases and J by 0 bases, with 11 bases between. This CDR3 is 14 amino acids long. Germline V gene data show CDR1 as SGHRS and CDR2 as YFSETQ.

The chain is built from TRBV13 and TRBJ2-7; tentative D call: TRBD1 (6 bases). This CDR3 is built from 15 residues. Germline V CDR1 and CDR2: PRHDT, FYEKMQ (reference sequence). The V end lost 0 bases, the J end lost 7 bases, and 16 bases lay between the germline ends. The chain's CDR3 is CASSLGNRESWEQYF. For the CDR3, the DNA is TGTGCCAGCAGCTTAGGCAACAGGGAGTCATGGGAGCAGTACTTC.